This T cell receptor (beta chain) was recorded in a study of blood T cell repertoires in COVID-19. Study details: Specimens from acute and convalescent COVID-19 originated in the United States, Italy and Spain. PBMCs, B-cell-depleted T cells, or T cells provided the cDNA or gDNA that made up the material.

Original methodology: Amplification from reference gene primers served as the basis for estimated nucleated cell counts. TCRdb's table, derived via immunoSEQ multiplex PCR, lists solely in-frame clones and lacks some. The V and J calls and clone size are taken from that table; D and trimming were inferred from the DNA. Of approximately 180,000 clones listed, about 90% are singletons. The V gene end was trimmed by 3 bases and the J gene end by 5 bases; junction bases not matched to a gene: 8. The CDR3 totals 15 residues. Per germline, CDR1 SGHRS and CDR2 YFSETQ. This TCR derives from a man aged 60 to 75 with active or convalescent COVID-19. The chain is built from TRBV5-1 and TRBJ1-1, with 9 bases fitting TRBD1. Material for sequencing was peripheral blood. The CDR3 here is CASSSSQTGGTEAFF. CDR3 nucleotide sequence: TGCGCCAGCAGCTCCTCCCAGACAGGGGGAACTGAAGCTTTCTTT. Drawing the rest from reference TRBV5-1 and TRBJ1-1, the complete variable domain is KAGVTQTPRYLIKTRGQQVTLSCSPISGHRSVSWYQQTPGQGLQFLFEYFSETQRNKGNFPGRFSGRQFSNSRSEMNVSTLELGDSALYLCASSSSQTGGTEAFFGQGTRLTVV.